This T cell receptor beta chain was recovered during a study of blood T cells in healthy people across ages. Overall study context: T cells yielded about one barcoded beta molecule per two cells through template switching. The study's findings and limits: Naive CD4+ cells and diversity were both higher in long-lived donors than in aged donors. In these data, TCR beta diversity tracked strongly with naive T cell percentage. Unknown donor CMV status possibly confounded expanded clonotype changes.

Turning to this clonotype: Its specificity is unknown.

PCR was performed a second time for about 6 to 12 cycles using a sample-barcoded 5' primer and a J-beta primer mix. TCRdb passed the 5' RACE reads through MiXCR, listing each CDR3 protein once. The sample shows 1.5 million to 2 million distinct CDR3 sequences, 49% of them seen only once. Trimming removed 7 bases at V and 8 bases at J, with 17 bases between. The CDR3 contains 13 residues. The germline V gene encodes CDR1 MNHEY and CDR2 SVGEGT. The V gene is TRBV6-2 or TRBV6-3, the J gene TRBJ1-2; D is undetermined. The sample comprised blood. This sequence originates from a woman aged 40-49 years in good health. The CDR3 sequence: CASTQGPTGGYTF. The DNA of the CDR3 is TGTGCCAGCACGCAAGGCCCGACTGGCGGCTACACCTTC.